The entry that follows covers one TCR beta chain sequence. Antigen: not known. The data derive from a study of T cell responses to AZD1222 COVID-19 vaccine. Study-wide results and caveats: Clonal diversity was possibly underestimated, and white British individuals and females predominated among donors. Spike-specific TCR depth and breadth grew after two AZD1222 doses. In all cases, repertoires were sampled only after the peak T cell response. Reports say nearly half of spike-specific TCRs go after unmutated variant regions.

V dropped 3 bases and J dropped 3 bases, with 15 bases sitting between them. This CDR3 is built from 16 residues. Germline values: CDR1 MNHNS, CDR2 SASEGT. Clones were sequenced by immunoSEQ multiplex PCR, and TCRdb holds only the in-frame ones, with some missing. This sample carries about 120,000 clones, approximately 91% of them seen once, and the ten largest clones take 6.3%. The TCR sequence derives from an adult in good health. The sample in question was peripheral blood, obtained on day 0 of AZD1222 vaccination. The rearrangement uses TRBV6-1 and TRBJ1-5; D is uncertain. The CDR3 DNA follows: TGTGCCAGCAGTGATAGGCGGGGTACGACCAATCAGCCCCAGCATTTT. Translated: CASSDRRGTTNQPQHF.